These 32 T cell receptor beta chains share one sample of origin, sequenced in a study of T cell responses to AZD1222 COVID-19 vaccine. The table came from immunoSEQ multiplex PCR; TCRdb's copy has only in-frame clones and leaves some out. Here the sample spans about 97,000 clones, around 89% being singletons. The specimen was peripheral blood, collected on day 0 of AZD1222 vaccination. These receptor sequences come from an adult in good health.

CDR3 sequence: CASSSRATHGYTF. DNA for the CDR3: TGTGCCAGCAGTTCACGGGCGACTCATGGCTACACCTTC. The rearrangement joins TRBV6-5 to TRBJ1-2; no firm D call. V lost 4 bases and J lost 6, with 12 bases in between. This CDR3 has 13 amino acids. Germline assignment: CDR1 MNHEY and CDR2 SVGAGI.

This clone has only a few counts. This CDR3 is also generated by other DNA sequences in the sample. The rearrangement joins TRBV29-1 to TRBJ2-7; 7 bases align to TRBD2. Germline V gene data show CDR1 as SQVTM and CDR2 as ANQGSEA. V lost 4 bases, J lost 4 bases, and 7 bases stayed unmatched. The CDR3 covers 13 residues. The CDR3 DNA reads as TGCAGCGTTGGGGGCGGGGAGGGGTACGAGCAGTACTTC. This encodes CSVGGGEGYEQYF.

In its sample, this clone was seen once. The chain combines TRBV7-3 with TRBJ2-1; no clear D. Between the trimmed V and J ends, which lost 1 base and 10 bases, there was a span of 14 bases. This CDR3 region has 14 residues. Germline V lookup: CDR1 SGHTA, CDR2 FQGTGA. CDR3 coding DNA: TGTGCCAGCAGCTTAAGGTTTGCCCCGGAGGAGCAGTTCTTC. Its protein product is CASSLRFAPEEQFF.

This chain connects TRBV6-5 to TRBJ1-5; no firm D call. Germline V gene data show CDR1 as MNHEY and CDR2 as SVGAGI. The CDR3 spans 15 residues. V shed 0 bases and J shed 2 bases, with 8 bases lying between them. The CDR3 region is CASSYSAQGNQPQHF. CDR3 DNA: TGTGCCAGCAGTTACTCGGCACAAGGCAATCAGCCCCAGCATTTT.

The chain recombines TRBV28 with TRBJ1-1; tentatively, D is TRBD1 (5 bases). Germline CDR1 is MDHEN and CDR2 is SYDVKM. The CDR3 totals 13 residues. V was trimmed by 6 bases and J by 6 bases, leaving 14 bases between them. CDR3 bases: TGTGCCAGCAGATCTGGGGCTGGGGCTGAAGCTTTCTTT. Amino acid sequence: CASRSGAGAEAFF.

The rearrangement uses TRBV28 and TRBJ1-5; D unclear. Per germline, CDR1 MDHEN and CDR2 SYDVKM. This CDR3 is built from 15 residues. V lost 0 bases to trimming and J lost 4 bases, with 10 bases between them. The CDR3 region is CASSLWTSGNQPQHF. DNA for the CDR3: TGTGCCAGCAGTTTATGGACCTCGGGTAATCAGCCCCAGCATTTT.

This clone has just a few counts. The rearrangement links TRBV2 to TRBJ1-1, with 8 bases aligning to TRBD1. This CDR3 comprises 14 residues. Per the germline V gene, CDR1 is SNHLY and CDR2 is FYNNEI. V shed 6 bases and J 3 bases; nucleotides not matched to a gene: 6. In DNA form, the CDR3 reads TGTGCCAGCAGGACGACAGGGGCGGACACTGAAGCTTTCTTT. Its protein is CASRTTGADTEAFF. The full variable domain, its missing parts supplied by reference TRBV2 and TRBJ1-1, is EPEVTQTPSHQVTQMGQEVILRCVPISNHLYFYWYRQILGQKVEFLVSFYNNEISEKSEIFDDQFSVERPDGSNFTLKIRSTKLEDSAMYFCASRTTGADTEAFFGQGTRLTVV.

The chain has TRBV7-2 and TRBJ2-3; 8 nucleotides line up with TRBD2. The trim removed 5 bases at V and 1 base at J, leaving 5 bases unmatched. This CDR3 contains 15 residues. CDR1 and CDR2 (germline): SGHTA, FQGNSA. CDR3 in DNA: TGTGCCAGCAGCCCCGGGGGGGCAGGCACAGATACGCAGTATTTT. It encodes CASSPGGAGTDTQYF.

This chain uses TRBV7-2 with TRBJ1-2; TRBD1 is a possible D gene (5 bases). This CDR3 spans 14 amino acids. V shed 7 bases and J shed 2 bases, with 14 bases lying between them. Germline CDR1 SGHTA, CDR2 FQGNSA. The CDR3 nucleotides read TGTGCCAGCACGCGGCAGGGTGGGAACTATGGCTACACCTTC. Amino acid sequence: CASTRQGGNYGYTF.

Remarks on this clone: The junction departs from the called germline gene at one end, perhaps through a read error. The chain uses TRBV28 and TRBJ1-6; no firm D call. This CDR3 spans 14 amino acids. Germline assignment: CDR1 MDHEN and CDR2 SYDVKM. In DNA, the CDR3 is TGTGCCAGCAGTGACGCCCAGTACAATTCACCCCCCCACTTT. Amino acid sequence: CASSDAQYNSPPHF.

This chain connects TRBV11-3 to TRBJ2-3, with TRBD2 as a possible D gene (5 bases). CDR3 length: 15 amino acids. Trimming took off 1 base at V and 4 bases at J, with 12 bases between the two ends. The V gene's germline CDR1 is SGHNT and CDR2 YENEEA. DNA of the CDR3: TGTGCCAGCAGCTTAGCCTCAGCGGTCGCAGATACGCAGTATTTT. This codes for CASSLASAVADTQYF.

The V call is TRBV9, the J call TRBJ2-7; D may be TRBD1 or TRBD2 (7 bases each). Between the trimmed V and J ends, which lost 3 bases and 1 base, there was a span of 14 bases. Germline CDR1 SGDLS, CDR2 YYNGEE. The CDR3 is 15 residues long. CDR3 loop: CASSAHQGGSYEQYF. The DNA for the CDR3 is TGTGCCAGCAGCGCCCACCAGGGGGGGTCCTACGAGCAGTACTTC.

This chain joins TRBV18 and TRBJ1-2; tentative D call: TRBD1 (6 bases). CDR3 length: 15 residues. CDR1 KGHSH and CDR2 LQKENI come from the germline V gene. Trimming removed 2 bases from V and 1 base from J, with 11 bases in between. The CDR3 here is CASSPILDSNYGYTF. CDR3 in DNA: TGTGCCAGCTCACCAATATTGGACAGTAACTATGGCTACACCTTC.

The chain links TRBV28 to TRBJ1-2, with 7 bases fitting TRBD1. With 5 bases clipped from V and 4 bases from J, the junction kept 10 bases outside the gene matches. This CDR3 has 15 residues. The germline CDR1 and CDR2 sequences are MDHEN and SYDVKM. CDR3: CASSPPGQTLYGYTF. CDR3 in DNA: TGTGCCAGCAGTCCGCCGGGACAGACGCTCTATGGCTACACCTTC.

The chain couples TRBV27 to TRBJ2-5, with 7 bases identical to TRBD1. With V trimmed by 6 bases and J by 9 bases, 7 bases remained unmatched. This CDR3 contains 12 residues. CDR1 is MNHEY and CDR2 is SMNVEV in the germline V gene (reference sequence). Here the CDR3 reads CASSDRDRAQYF. CDR3 nucleotide sequence: TGTGCCAGCAGCGACAGGGATAGGGCCCAGTACTTC.

This CDR3 is CAWSGTSGGTDTQYF. CDR3 coding DNA: TGTGCCTGGAGTGGGACTAGCGGGGGAACAGATACGCAGTATTTT. V gene TRBV30 combines with J gene TRBJ2-3, with TRBD2 matching over 13 bases. Trimming took 1 base from V and 3 from J; bases not matched to a gene: 1. The germline CDR1 and CDR2 sequences are GTSNPN and SVGIG (reference sequence). The CDR3 runs to 15 residues.

This clone has just one count. V gene TRBV9 combines with J gene TRBJ2-7; TRBD1 aligns across 7 bases. Trimming cost V 0 bases and J 7 bases; bases outside gene matches: 16. CDR3 length: 17 residues. Germline V gene data show CDR1 as SGDLS and CDR2 as YYNGEE. CDR3 coding DNA: TGTGCCAGCAGCGTAGTTACGCTGACAGGGAATACGGGAGAGCAGTACTTC. Translation: CASSVVTLTGNTGEQYF.

V is TRBV3-1 (or the pseudogene TRBV3-2) and J is TRBJ2-5; D may be TRBD2 (5 bases). Germline lookup yields CDR1 LGHDT and CDR2 YNNKEL (reference sequence). This CDR3 region has 13 residues. Trimming cost V 4 bases and J 9 bases, with 15 bases left between them. CDR3 sequence reads: CASSPLSGRAQYF. CDR3 nucleotides: TGTGCCAGCAGCCCCCTGTCGGGAAGGGCCCAGTACTTC.

The chain employs TRBV9 and TRBJ1-2; D might be TRBD1 (5 bases). This CDR3 contains 17 residues. Germline V gives CDR1 SGDLS, CDR2 YYNGEE. V was trimmed by 4 bases and J by 0 bases, leaving 19 bases between them. CDR3 amino acids: CASSSSSYGGPNYGYTF. The DNA of the CDR3 is TGTGCCAGCAGCAGTAGTTCCTACGGGGGACCTAACTATGGCTACACCTTC.

J is TRBJ2-6 and V is TRBV6-4; D is unclear. The germline V and J ends were trimmed by 3 bases and 1 base, with 7 bases remaining between them. This CDR3 comprises 15 residues. Germline V CDR1 and CDR2: MRHNA, SNTAGT. The CDR3 sequence is CASSEPSSGANVLTF. The CDR3 nucleotides are TGTGCCAGCAGTGAACCTTCGTCTGGGGCCAACGTCCTGACTTTC.

The V gene is TRBV21-1, the J gene TRBJ1-6; TRBD1, the table's D call, was not compared with the DNA. TRBV21-1 represents a pseudogene. The CDR3 spans 19 residues. The CDR3 spells CASSPRQGRNCSYNSPLHF. CDR3 coding DNA: TGTGCCAGCAGCCCCCGACAGGGGAGGAATTGCTCATATAATTCACCCCTCCACTTT.

The chain joins TRBV10-1 to TRBJ1-5, with TRBD1 matching over 9 bases. Germline CDR1 reads WNHNN; CDR2 reads SYGVQD (reference sequence). The CDR3 is made up of 15 amino acids. V was pared by 6 bases and J by 2 bases, with 5 bases of the junction left unmatched. The CDR3 nucleotides read TGCGCCAGCAGGGGGACAGGGTGCGGCAATCAGCCCCAGCATTTT. The encoded protein is CASRGTGCGNQPQHF.

The chain combines TRBV4-3 with TRBJ1-4; D is perhaps TRBD1 (6 bases). V shed 5 bases and J shed 4 bases, with 20 bases lying between them. The CDR3 length is 17 residues. Per germline, CDR1 LGHNA and CDR2 YSLEER. CDR3 amino acids: CASSSLILGHRNEKLFF. The DNA of the CDR3 is TGCGCCAGCAGCTCCCTCATTTTGGGACACCGTAATGAAAAACTGTTTTTT.

The chain is built from TRBV7-2 and TRBJ1-6; unclear D gene. Trimming removed 2 bases from V and 9 bases from J, with 8 bases in between. The CDR3 runs 13 residues. From germline, CDR1 is SGHTA and CDR2 FQGNSA. The CDR3 sequence is CASSLYGGSPLHF. DNA for the CDR3: TGTGCCAGCAGCTTATACGGAGGTTCACCCCTCCACTTT. Based on the CDR3 plus reference TRBV7-2 and TRBJ1-6, the full variable domain is GAGVSQSPSNKVTEKGKDVELRCDPISGHTALYWYRQSLGQGLEFLIYFQGNSAPDKSGLPSDRFSAERTGGSVSTLTIQRTQQEDSAVYLCASSLYGGSPLHFGNGTRLTVT.

This clone is a singleton in its sample. J is TRBJ1-3 and V is TRBV19, with TRBD1 matching over 7 bases. Germline V gene sequence: CDR1 LNHDA, CDR2 SQIVND (reference sequence). This CDR3 region has 17 residues. V lost 5 bases and J lost 3; bases outside the gene matches: 13. In DNA, the CDR3 is TGTGCCAGTAGTCCCCGGTCGGAGGGGGCATATGGAAACACCATATATTTT. Its protein is CASSPRSEGAYGNTIYF.

The chain joins TRBV21-1 to TRBJ2-7; the D call TRBD1 from the table was never checked on the DNA. TRBV21-1 is recorded as a pseudogene. The CDR3 is 21 residues long. Here the CDR3 reads CASSKAPRTGGQYSSSYEQYF. CDR3 coding DNA: TGTGCCAGCAGCAAAGCACCCCGGACAGGGGGTCAATACTCTAGCTCCTACGAGCAGTACTTC.

This chain joins TRBV25-1 and TRBJ2-7, with 11 bases aligning to TRBD1. Germline trimming cut 5 bases from V and 9 bases from J; bases unmatched to any gene: 12. The CDR3 is 15 amino acids. Germline-derived CDR1 and CDR2 are MGHDK and SYGVNS. The CDR3 sequence: CASSFTGTGGRLQYF. Written as DNA, the CDR3 is TGTGCCAGCAGTTTTACCGGGACAGGGGGTAGGTTGCAGTACTTC.

DNA for the CDR3: TGTGCCAGCAGCGGGGGACAGGGGGCGTGGGAGACCCAGTACTTC. Amino acid sequence: CASSGGQGAWETQYF. The V call is TRBV2, the J call TRBJ2-5; 12 bases fit TRBD1. The CDR3 has 15 residues. The V segment lost 6 bases and the J segment 5 bases; nucleotides outside the gene matches: 7. CDR1 is SNHLY and CDR2 is FYNNEI in the germline V gene.

The chain is built from TRBV11-1 and TRBJ1-1, with D unresolved. The CDR3 loop spans 13 amino acids. V gave up 7 bases and J gave up 7 bases, with 16 bases separating them. Germline values: CDR1 SGHAT, CDR2 FQDESV (reference sequence). DNA for the CDR3: TGTGCCAGCACCAGAGAGGGTCGAGGTGAAGCTTTCTTT. It encodes CASTREGRGEAFF. The full variable domain, its missing parts supplied by reference TRBV11-1 and TRBJ1-1, is EAEVAQSPRYKITEKSQAVAFWCDPISGHATLYWYRQILGQGPELLVQFQDESVVDDSQLPKDRFSAERLKGVDSTLKIQPAELGDSAMYLCASTREGRGEAFFGQGTRLTVV.

This sequence joins TRBV7-2 and TRBJ1-6, with D perhaps matching TRBD1 (6 bases). V was clipped by 4 bases and J by 7 bases, with 17 bases between them. Germline CDR1 SGHTA, CDR2 FQGNSA. CDR3 length equals 16 residues. CDR3 amino acids: CASSSPGAGLNSPLHF. The DNA of the CDR3 is TGTGCCAGCAGCTCCCCGGGGGCGGGGCTGAATTCACCCCTCCACTTT.

This chain connects TRBV6-2 or TRBV6-3 to TRBJ2-1; D not certain. The CDR3 contains 15 residues. The ends were cut back, 6 bases at V and 3 bases at J, with 15 bases in the middle. The germline gives CDR1 MNHEY, CDR2 SVGEGT. Here the CDR3 DNA reads TGTGCCAGCAGCACCGGCCCAATCAACTACAATGAGCAGTTCTTC. This encodes CASSTGPINYNEQFF.

V gene TRBV7-9 combines with J gene TRBJ1-3, with TRBD1 as a possible D gene (5 bases). Germline V gene data show CDR1 as SEHNR and CDR2 as FQNEAQ (reference sequence). This CDR3 is 17 amino acids long. Trimming cost V 1 base and J 0 bases, with 13 bases left between them. CDR3 sequence: CASSLERGGSSGNTIYF. DNA for the CDR3: TGTGCCAGCAGCTTAGAGAGGGGAGGGAGCTCTGGAAACACCATATATTTT.